This paragraph reports one T cell receptor beta chain. Its antigen is still unknown. The data are from a study of blood T cells in healthy people across ages. Whole-study results and caveats: Diversity figures derived from one million T cells were judged to underestimate the true value. Age advanced and TCR beta diversity per million T cells fell, roughly linearly. Expanded clonotype shifts may have been confounded, as the donors had an unknown CMV status.

For the second PCR, which ran for 7 to 11 cycles, a sample-barcoded 5' primer and a J-beta primer mix were used. One entry per CDR3 protein, called by TCRdb with MiXCR from the 5' RACE reads. The table includes 700,000 to 800,000 distinct CDR3 sequences, roughly 44% detected once. Between the trimmed V and J ends, which lost 7 bases and 2 bases, there was a span of 12 bases. The germline V gene has CDR1 MDHEN and CDR2 SYDVKM. The CDR3 is 13 amino acids. V gene TRBV28 combines with J gene TRBJ2-7, with D hard to call. Sequencing used blood. The receptor comes from a woman aged 55-69 years in good health. CDR3 residues: CASNEGRTYEQYF. For the CDR3, the DNA is TGTGCCAGCAACGAAGGACGGACCTACGAGCAGTACTTC.